This TCR beta chain was found in a study of CD8 T cell repertoires and HIV-1 epitope variants. Looking at the study overall: Separate wells received one of Twenty-five Gag or Nef variant peptides. A roughly 10-day culture received IL-2, IL-7 and IL-15 on days 3 and 7. Tested: three Gag epitope families, Nef HW9 and YT9.

Findings and limits, study-wide: Nef KF9 drew roughly five clonotypes and HW9 one, without TAALDMSHF responses.

Here immunoSEQ multiplex PCR was the method, and the copy in TCRdb shows in-frame clones only, minus some. This sample has under 100,000 clones, with almost 75% found just once. This clone was counted a single time. The target antigen is unknown. This clonotype was obtained from a male donor with HIV. The specimen sequenced was uncultured baseline CD8+ T cells from peripheral blood mononuclear cells (PBMCs).

The chain's CDR3 is CACLTGYNEKLFF. The CDR3 coding sequence is TGTGCCTGCTTAACAGGGTACAATGAAAAACTGTTTTTT. The J gene is TRBJ1-4, the V gene TRBV30, with a weak D call TRBD1 (6 bases). This CDR3 is 13 amino acids long. CDR1 and CDR2 from the germline V gene are GTSNPN and SVGIG (reference sequence). Between the trimmed V and J ends, which lost 6 bases and 5 bases, there was a span of 13 bases.